Presented here are 22 T cell receptor beta chains from one specimen sequenced in a study of OX40 agonist ivuxolimab in advanced cancers. Measured with immunoSEQ multiplex PCR; TCRdb has only the in-frame clones, and not every one. This repertoire shows about 68,000 clones, approximately 90% found once; its top ten account for 0.8% to 1.2%. Material: CD4+ or CD8+ T cells sorted from blood, obtained in a trial of the OX40 agonist ivuxolimab. These receptors were taken from an adult with an advanced solid tumor such as melanoma, head and neck, liver or kidney cancer.

This sequence joins TRBV6-5 and TRBJ2-5, with 8 positions matching TRBD1. After removal of 4 bases from V and 2 bases from J, the junction contained 3 bases not matched to a gene. CDR3 length equals 14 residues. The germline V gene has CDR1 MNHEY and CDR2 SVGAGI. CDR3 bases: TGTGCCAGCAGTTTTAACAGGGGGCAAGAGACCCAGTACTTC. Protein: CASSFNRGQETQYF.

The V and J genes are TRBV21-1 and TRBJ2-1. TRBV21-1 is termed a pseudogene. CDR3 length: 14 amino acids. CDR3 sequence reads: CASSNGRSYNEQFF. CDR3 bases: TGTGCCAGCAGCAACGGACGCTCCTACAATGAGCAGTTCTTC.

This sequence joins TRBV7-8 and TRBJ2-2; D gene ambiguous. The V end lost 0 bases, the J end lost 6 bases, and 8 bases lay between the germline ends. The CDR3 is 14 amino acids. Germline lookup yields CDR1 SGHVS and CDR2 FQNEAQ. CDR3 nucleotides: TGTGCCAGCAGCTTAGCTACTGGGCCCGGGGAGCTGTTTTTT. Translated: CASSLATGPGELFF.

This chain links TRBV18 with TRBJ2-3, with 13 bases that match TRBD2. This CDR3 has 15 amino acids. Germline V gives CDR1 KGHSH, CDR2 LQKENI. Trimming cost V 6 bases and J 4 bases; bases outside gene matches: 4. CDR3: CASSGTSGMPDTQYF. The CDR3 DNA reads as TGTGCCAGCTCCGGGACTAGCGGGATGCCAGATACGCAGTATTTT.

The V gene is TRBV30, the J gene TRBJ1-2; tentatively, D is TRBD1 (6 bases). Trimming left V 3 bases short and J 5 bases short, with 10 bases between. This CDR3 comprises 12 residues. CDR1 is GTSNPN and CDR2 is SVGIG in the germline V gene (reference sequence). The CDR3 DNA follows: TGTGCCTGGAGGTTGACAGGATATGGCTACACCTTC. Protein sequence: CAWRLTGYGYTF. The whole variable domain, filled in from reference TRBV30 and TRBJ1-2, reads SQTIHQWPATLVQPVGSPLSLECTVEGTSNPNLYWYRQAAGRGLQLLFYSVGIGQISSEVPQNLSASRPQDRQFILSSKKLLLSDSGFYLCAWRLTGYGYTFGSGTRLTVV.

V and J are TRBV6-5 and TRBJ2-7; D is tentatively TRBD1 or TRBD2 (5 bases each). V lost 5 bases and J 2 bases, leaving 13 bases between the germline ends. CDR1 and CDR2 (germline): MNHEY, SVGAGI. The CDR3 has 14 residues. For the CDR3, the DNA is TGTGCCAGCAGTGGATCGGGACCGACCTACGAGCAGTACTTC. The encoded protein is CASSGSGPTYEQYF.

This clone is classed as medium-sized. In nucleotides, the CDR3 is TGTGCCAGCAGTGATACCTCCCAGGGAACCTTTTATGGCTACACCTTC. Its translation: CASSDTSQGTFYGYTF. The V call is TRBV25-1, the J call TRBJ1-2; tentative D call: TRBD1 (5 bases). V lost 3 bases and J 5 bases, leaving 19 bases between the germline ends. Germline V lookup: CDR1 MGHDK, CDR2 SYGVNS. The CDR3 spans 16 residues.

The chain is built from TRBV7-9 and TRBJ2-1; D call uncertain. The ends were cut back, 5 bases at V and 3 bases at J, with 5 bases in the middle. The CDR3 has 12 residues. CDR1 and CDR2 (germline): SEHNR, FQNEAQ (reference sequence). CDR3 loop: CASSVGYNEQFF. CDR3 nucleotides: TGTGCCAGCAGCGTGGGCTACAATGAGCAGTTCTTC.

This rearrangement joins TRBV19 to TRBJ2-7; D possibly corresponds to TRBD1 (5 bases). Trimming pared 3 bases from V and 7 bases from J, leaving 13 bases between. Germline CDR1 is LNHDA and CDR2 is SQIVND (reference sequence). The CDR3 totals 13 residues. The CDR3 region has the DNA TGTGCCAGTAGTATGGGCAGGGCTACGGAGCAGTACTTC. Translated: CASSMGRATEQYF.

This clone showed up just a few times. The V call is TRBV19, the J call TRBJ2-2, with D possibly TRBD1 on 6 matching bases. V was shortened by 4 bases and J by 2 bases, with 11 bases between the two germline ends. Looked up from germline, CDR1 is LNHDA and CDR2 is SQIVND (reference sequence). This CDR3 comprises 15 residues. The CDR3 loop is CASSTDSANTGELFF. Written as DNA, the CDR3 is TGTGCCAGTAGTACGGACAGCGCTAACACCGGGGAGCTGTTTTTT.

The chain carries TRBV2 and TRBJ1-2; unclear D gene. Trimming pared 3 bases from V and 2 bases from J, leaving 10 bases between. CDR1 and CDR2 (germline): SNHLY, FYNNEI. The CDR3 is 14 residues long. CDR3 protein: CASSEAGINYGYTF. Here the CDR3 DNA reads TGTGCCAGCAGTGAGGCAGGCATAAACTATGGCTACACCTTC.

The chain is built from TRBV15 and TRBJ2-5, with D possibly being TRBD1 (5 bases). In germline, CDR1 is LNHNV, CDR2 YYDKDF (reference sequence). V dropped 5 bases and J dropped 5 bases, with 12 bases sitting between them. The CDR3 sequence is 13 residues long. The CDR3 sequence is CATSGDSRETQYF. The CDR3 nucleotides are TGTGCCACCAGCGGTGACAGTAGGGAGACCCAGTACTTC.

The CDR3 DNA sequence: TGTGCCTGGAGTCGGACAGGGAATAGGGGCTACACCTTC. Its translation is CAWSRTGNRGYTF. The J gene is TRBJ1-2, the V gene TRBV30; the match to TRBD1 covers 8 bases. J was trimmed by 8 bases and V by 2 bases; bases with no gene match: 7. Germline values: CDR1 GTSNPN, CDR2 SVGIG (reference sequence). The CDR3 runs 13 residues.

On this clone itself: A junction end diverges from the germline sequence, so it may reflect a read error. The V and J genes are TRBV10-3 and TRBJ2-7; no firm D call. The CDR3 has 15 amino acids. Per germline, CDR1 ENHRY and CDR2 SYGVKD. CDR3 protein: CAISDGAGPSYGQYF. The DNA for the CDR3 is TGTGCCATCAGTGATGGTGCCGGGCCTTCCTACGGGCAGTACTTC.

V is TRBV6-1 and J is TRBJ1-3; D is unresolved. The germline V gene has CDR1 MNHNS and CDR2 SASEGT. This CDR3 region has 11 residues. V lost 10 bases and J lost 9, with 13 bases in between. The CDR3: CATWSVVTIYF. For the CDR3, the DNA is TGTGCCACCTGGTCGGTTGTCACCATATATTTT.

The chain recombines TRBV4-1 with TRBJ1-1; D ambiguous. The CDR3 sequence is 16 residues long. From germline, CDR1 is MGHRA and CDR2 YSYEKL. The V gene lost 1 base and the J gene lost 5 bases, with 17 bases spanning the gap. CDR3: CASSQVPSGERTEAFF. The CDR3 DNA sequence: TGCGCCAGCAGCCAAGTGCCCAGCGGCGAAAGGACTGAAGCTTTCTTT.

The chain employs TRBV19 and TRBJ2-6; a possible D gene is TRBD2 (5 bases). The CDR3 contains 13 residues. Per germline, CDR1 LNHDA and CDR2 SQIVND (reference sequence). V was pared by 8 bases and J by 2 bases, with 7 bases between. CDR3 protein: CASVEAGANVLTF. CDR3 nucleotides: TGTGCCAGTGTGGAGGCTGGGGCCAACGTCCTGACTTTC.

J is TRBJ2-5 and V is TRBV7-6, with D uncertain. The CDR3 contains 12 residues. Germline assignment: CDR1 SGHVS and CDR2 FNYEAQ. V was shortened by 6 bases and J by 5 bases, with 10 bases between the two germline ends. CDR3 protein: CASSSGTETQYF. CDR3 bases: TGTGCCAGCAGTTCAGGAACTGAGACCCAGTACTTC.

J is TRBJ1-5 and V is TRBV7-3; 7 nucleotides line up with TRBD1. The CDR3 is made up of 17 amino acids. V gave up 5 bases and J gave up 3 bases; unmatched junction bases: 13. Germline loops: CDR1 SGHTA, CDR2 FQGTGA. CDR3 region: CASSLASGGINNQPQHF. The CDR3 DNA is TGTGCCAGCAGCCTAGCGTCAGGGGGTATCAACAATCAGCCCCAGCATTTT.

Of note for this clone: A junction end diverges from the germline sequence, so it may reflect a read error. V is TRBV6-5 and J is TRBJ2-1; tentative D call: TRBD2 (5 bases). The CDR3 sequence is 15 residues long. Germline loops: CDR1 MNHEY, CDR2 SVGAGI. DNA for the CDR3: TGTGCCAGCAGTTACATAGGGAGCAGTTTCCATGAGCAGCTCTTC. Protein sequence: CASSYIGSSFHEQLF.

The chain employs TRBV15 and TRBJ2-5; possibly TRBD1 for D (5 bases). The CDR3 sequence is 19 residues long. V was clipped by 1 base and J by 1 base, with 22 bases between them. Per the germline V gene, CDR1 is LNHNV and CDR2 is YYDKDF (reference sequence). In DNA, the CDR3 is TGTGCCACCAGCAGAGGGGGCCGGGTTGGGCCTAGAGGCCAAGAGACCCAGTACTTC. It yields the protein CATSRGGRVGPRGQETQYF.

The genes are TRBV5-1 and TRBJ1-2, with TRBD1 identical over 8 bases. CDR1 and CDR2 from the germline V gene are SGHRS and YFSETQ. V shed 1 base and J 6 bases; nucleotides not matched to a gene: 5. CDR3 length: 14 residues. The DNA of the CDR3 is TGCGCCAGCAGCTTGTCAGGACAGGGAAATGGCTACACCTTC. It specifies CASSLSGQGNGYTF. The full variable domain, rest sourced from reference TRBV5-1 and TRBJ1-2, is KAGVTQTPRYLIKTRGQQVTLSCSPISGHRSVSWYQQTPGQGLQFLFEYFSETQRNKGNFPGRFSGRQFSNSRSEMNVSTLELGDSALYLCASSLSGQGNGYTFGSGTRLTVV.